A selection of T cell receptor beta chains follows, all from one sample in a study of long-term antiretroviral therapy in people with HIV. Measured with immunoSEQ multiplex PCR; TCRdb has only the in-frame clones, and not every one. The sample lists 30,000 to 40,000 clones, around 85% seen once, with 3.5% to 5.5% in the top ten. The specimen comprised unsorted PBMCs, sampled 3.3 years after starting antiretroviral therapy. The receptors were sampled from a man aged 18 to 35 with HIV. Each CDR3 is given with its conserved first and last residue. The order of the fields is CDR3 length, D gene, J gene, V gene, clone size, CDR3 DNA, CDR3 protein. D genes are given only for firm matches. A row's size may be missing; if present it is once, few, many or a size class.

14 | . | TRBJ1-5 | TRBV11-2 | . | TGTGCCAGCAGCTTAGGGCAGGGAAATCAGCCCCAGCATTTT | CASSLGQGNQPQHF
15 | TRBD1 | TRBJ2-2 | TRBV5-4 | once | TGTGCCAGCAGTCTGACAGGGGTGGACACCGGGGAGCTGTTTTTT | CASSLTGVDTGELFF
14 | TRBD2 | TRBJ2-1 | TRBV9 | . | TGTGCCAGCGGTAGCGGGGGGGCCTACAATGAGCAGTTCTTC | CASGSGGAYNEQFF
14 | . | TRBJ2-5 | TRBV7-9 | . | TGTGCCAGCAGCTGGGAGGAGTACCAAGAGACCCAGTACTTC | CASSWEEYQETQYF
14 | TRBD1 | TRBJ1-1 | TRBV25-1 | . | TGTGCCACCAGGACAGGGACTCTGAACACTGAAGCTTTCTTT | CATRTGTLNTEAFF
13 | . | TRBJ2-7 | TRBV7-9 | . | TGTGCCAGCAACGGGCAGGGGTCCTACGAGCAGTACTTC | CASNGQGSYEQYF
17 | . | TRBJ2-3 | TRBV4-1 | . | TGCGCCAGCAGCCAACGGAATAGCGTAGCTGCCACAGATACGCAGTATTTT | CASSQRNSVAATDTQYF
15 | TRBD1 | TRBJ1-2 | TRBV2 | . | TGTGCCAGCAGGGACAGGGGGCTAGGCTATAATGGCTACACCTTC | CASRDRGLGYNGYTF
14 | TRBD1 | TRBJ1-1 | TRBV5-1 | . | TGCGCCAGCACCAAGACAGGGCTGAACACTGAAGCTTTCTTT | CASTKTGLNTEAFF
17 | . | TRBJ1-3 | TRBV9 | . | TGTGCCAGCAGCGTAAGGATGGATGGGGGGAGTGGAAACACCATATATTTT | CASSVRMDGGSGNTIYF
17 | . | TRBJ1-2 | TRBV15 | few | TGTGCCACCAGCAGAGCAGTAGTGGAAGGGGCGCATCGTGGCTACACCTTC | CATSRAVVEGAHRGYTF
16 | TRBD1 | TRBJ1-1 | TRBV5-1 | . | TGCGCCAGCAGCCTCCGGGACAGGGGCATGAACACTGAAGCTTTCTTT | CASSLRDRGMNTEAFF
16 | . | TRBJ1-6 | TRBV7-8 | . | TGTGCCAGCAGCTTAGATGGCGGGCAAGATAATTCACCCCTCCACTTT | CASSLDGGQDNSPLHF
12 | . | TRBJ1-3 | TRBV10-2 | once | TGCGCCAGCAGGGAATCTGGAAACACCATATATTTT | CASRESGNTIYF
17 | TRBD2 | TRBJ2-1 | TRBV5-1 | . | TGCGCCAGCATATTAGGGACGGGAGGGCTCACCTACAATGAGCAGTTCTTC | CASILGTGGLTYNEQFF
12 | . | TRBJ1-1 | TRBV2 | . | TGTGCCAGCAGTCCATGGAACGCTGAAGCTTTCTTT | CASSPWNAEAFF
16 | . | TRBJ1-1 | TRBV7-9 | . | TGTGCCAGCAGCTTTCATTTCGGACCCTTGAACACTGAAGCTTTCTTT | CASSFHFGPLNTEAFF
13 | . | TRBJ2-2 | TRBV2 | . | TGTGCCAGCAGAGAAGGGGAGACCGGGGAGCTGTTTTTT | CASREGETGELFF
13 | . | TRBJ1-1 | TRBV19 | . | TGTGCCAGTAGTAGGGGACGAGGGACTGAAGCTTTCTTT | CASSRGRGTEAFF
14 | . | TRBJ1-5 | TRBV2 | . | TGTGCCAGCAGTGAAGCTCGGGGTAATCAGCCCCAGCATTTT | CASSEARGNQPQHF
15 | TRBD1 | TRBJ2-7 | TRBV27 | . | TGTGCCAGCAGTTTAAGCAGGGGGCCCTCCTACGAGCAGTACTTC | CASSLSRGPSYEQYF
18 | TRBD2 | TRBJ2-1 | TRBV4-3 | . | TGCGCCAGCAGCCAAGAGTCGCCTAGCGGGGGATACTACAATGAGCAGTTCTTC | CASSQESPSGGYYNEQFF
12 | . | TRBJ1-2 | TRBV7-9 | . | TGTGCCAGCAGCTTAGGGCGGGAGGGCTACACCTTC | CASSLGREGYTF
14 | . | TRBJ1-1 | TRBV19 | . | TGTGCCAGTAGTATGGAAGGGGATTTCACTGAAGCTTTCTTT | CASSMEGDFTEAFF
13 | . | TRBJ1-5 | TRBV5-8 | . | TGTGCCAGCAGTTCACAGGGCTGGCAGCCCCAGCATTTT | CASSSQGWQPQHF
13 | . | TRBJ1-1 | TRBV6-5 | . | TGTGCCAGCAGGTTTGGATCCACCTCTGAAGCTTTCTTT | CASRFGSTSEAFF
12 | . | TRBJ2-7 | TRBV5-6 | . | TGTGCCAGCAGCTCCGGGCCCTACGAGCAGTACTTC | CASSSGPYEQYF
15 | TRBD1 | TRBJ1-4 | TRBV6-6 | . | TGTGCCAGCAGTACGAAGACAGGGGGAAAGGAAAAACTGTTTTTT | CASSTKTGGKEKLFF
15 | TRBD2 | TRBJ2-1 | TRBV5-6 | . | TGTGCCAACCCAGCGGGACTAGCGGGGGGCAATGAGCAGTTCTTC | CANPAGLAGGNEQFF
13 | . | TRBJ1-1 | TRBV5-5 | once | TGTGCCAGCAGCTTGGAGGCGTGGACTGAAGCTTTCTTT | CASSLEAWTEAFF
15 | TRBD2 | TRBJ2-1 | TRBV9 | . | TGTGCCAGCAGCGTAGCACTAGCGGGTGTGAATGAGCAGTTCTTC | CASSVALAGVNEQFF
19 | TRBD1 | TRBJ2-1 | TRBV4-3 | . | TGCGCCAGCAGCCAAGCCGCCCCGACAGGGCTGGGCCCCTACAATGAGCAGTTCTTC | CASSQAAPTGLGPYNEQFF
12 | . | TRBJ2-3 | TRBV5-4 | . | TGTGCCAGCAGCTTGGACCCAGATACGCAGTATTTT | CASSLDPDTQYF
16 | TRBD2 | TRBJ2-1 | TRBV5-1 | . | TGCGCCAGCAGCTTGGTGTCTAGCGGGAGTTTCAATGAGCAGTTCTTC | CASSLVSSGSFNEQFF
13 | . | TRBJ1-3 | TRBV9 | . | TGTGCCAGCAGCGCTCCCTCTGGAAACACCATATATTTT | CASSAPSGNTIYF
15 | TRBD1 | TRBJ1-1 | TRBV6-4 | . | TGTGCCAGCAGTGACGGGGGGGGACAGGGGTCGGAAACTTTCTTT | CASSDGGGQGSETFF
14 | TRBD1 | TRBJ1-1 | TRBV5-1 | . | TGCGCCAGCAGACCGGGACAGGAGAACACTGAAGCTTTCTTT | CASRPGQENTEAFF
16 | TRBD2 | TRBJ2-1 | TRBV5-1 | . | TGCGCCAGCAGCTTGGGGCGGGGGGTCTCCTACAATGAGCAGTTCTTC | CASSLGRGVSYNEQFF
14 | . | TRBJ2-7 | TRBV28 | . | TGTGCCAGCAGCCCTGTGGGGGGCGAATACGAGCAGTACTTC | CASSPVGGEYEQYF
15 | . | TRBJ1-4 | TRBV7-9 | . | TGTGCCAGCAGCCCTGACGGGGCGAGTAATGAAAAACTGTTTTTT | CASSPDGASNEKLFF
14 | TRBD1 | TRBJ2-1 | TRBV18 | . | TGTGCCAGCTCGAGGGACAGGGGTTACAATGAGCAGTTCTTC | CASSRDRGYNEQFF
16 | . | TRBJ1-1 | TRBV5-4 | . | TGTGCCAGCAGCACGATTTTAGGTCTTACGAACACTGAAGCTTTCTTT | CASSTILGLTNTEAFF
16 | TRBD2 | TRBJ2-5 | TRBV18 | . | TGTGCCAGCTCAAGTCTAGCGGGGGCCCTCCAAGAGACCCAGTACTTC | CASSSLAGALQETQYF
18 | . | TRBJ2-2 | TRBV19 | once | TGTGCCAGTAGTGCAAGGGGACGGAGGGGGTCGAACACCGGGGAGCTGTTTTTT | CASSARGRRGSNTGELFF
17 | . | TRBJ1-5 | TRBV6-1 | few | TGTGCCAGCAGTGAAGCTAGGAACAGTTATAGCAATCAGCCCCAGCATTTT | CASSEARNSYSNQPQHF
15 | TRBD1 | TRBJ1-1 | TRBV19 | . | TGTGCCAGTAGTACCTCAGACAGGGGGGACACTGAAGCTTTCTTT | CASSTSDRGDTEAFF
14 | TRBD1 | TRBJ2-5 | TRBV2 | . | TGTGCCAGCAGGGGGGACAGGGGGCGGGAGACCCAGTACTTC | CASRGDRGRETQYF
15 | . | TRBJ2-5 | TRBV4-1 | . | TGCGCCAGCAGCCTATATCAGGAGGTCCAAGAGACCCAGTACTTC | CASSLYQEVQETQYF
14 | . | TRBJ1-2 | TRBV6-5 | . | TGTGCCAGCAGTCCCTGGGGAGGGGCACAGGGCTACACCTTC | CASSPWGGAQGYTF
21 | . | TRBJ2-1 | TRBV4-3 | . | TGCGCCAGCAGCCAAGATATCCCAGGGATGTCCGACCTCGGCTCCTACAATGAGCAGTTCTTC | CASSQDIPGMSDLGSYNEQFF
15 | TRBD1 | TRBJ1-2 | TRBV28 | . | TGTGCCAGCAGACTACAGGGGGCGCTTTCCGATGGCTACACCTTC | CASRLQGALSDGYTF
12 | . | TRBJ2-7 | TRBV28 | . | TGTGCCAGCAGTCCCCTAAATTACGAGCAGTACTTC | CASSPLNYEQYF